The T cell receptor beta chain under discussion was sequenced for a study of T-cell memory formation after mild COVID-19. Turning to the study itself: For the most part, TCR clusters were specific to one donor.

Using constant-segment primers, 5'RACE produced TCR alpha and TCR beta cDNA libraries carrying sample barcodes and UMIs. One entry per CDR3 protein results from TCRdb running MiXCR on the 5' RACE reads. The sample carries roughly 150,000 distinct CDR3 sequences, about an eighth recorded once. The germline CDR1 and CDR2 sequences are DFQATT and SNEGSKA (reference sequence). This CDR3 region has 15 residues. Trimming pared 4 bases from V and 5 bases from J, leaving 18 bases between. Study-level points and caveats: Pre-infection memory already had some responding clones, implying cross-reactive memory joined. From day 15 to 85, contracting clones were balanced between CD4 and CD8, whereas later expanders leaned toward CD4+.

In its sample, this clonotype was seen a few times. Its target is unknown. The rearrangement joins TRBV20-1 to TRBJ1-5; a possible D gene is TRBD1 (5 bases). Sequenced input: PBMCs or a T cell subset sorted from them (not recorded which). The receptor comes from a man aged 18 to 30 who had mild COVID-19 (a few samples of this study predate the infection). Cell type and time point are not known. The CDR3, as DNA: TGCAGTGCTACCCTCTTGGGGGGAGGGTATCAGCCCCAGCATTTT. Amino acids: CSATLLGGGYQPQHF.